This TCR beta chain derives from a study of spatial heterogeneity in lung cancer. The wider study: Samples were obtained from approximately 76 donors, all untreated early-stage non-small cell lung cancer patients.

The time point: blood at routine non-recurrence follow-up after resection. TCRs were sequenced from unsorted whole RNA of tumor, nontumor lung or PBMC. Trimming took off 8 bases at V and 4 bases at J, with 6 bases between the two ends. This CDR3 is 11 amino acids long. TCRdb re-analysed the 5' RACE reads in MiXCR, keeping a single row per CDR3 protein. The sample has about 47,000 distinct CDR3 sequences; roughly 7.4% are singletons. The chain recombines TRBV12-3 or TRBV12-4 with TRBJ1-3; D may be TRBD1 (5 bases). The source material was PBMCs, sampled at follow-up. The sequence derives from a female donor with early-stage non-small cell lung cancer. CDR3 nucleotides: TGTGCCAGCGGGGCAGGAAACACCATATATTTT. It translates to CASGAGNTIYF.